The rows below give T cell receptor beta chains drawn from one sample of a study of response to subunit inactivated influenza vaccine. A single record per CDR3 protein comes from TCRdb applying MiXCR to the RT-PCR reads. Of around 650,000 distinct CDR3 sequences listed, less than 20% are singletons. The source was PBMCs from blood, collected roughly 13 days after vaccination. These receptors originate from a man aged 50 to 60 who received an inactivated influenza vaccine. CDR3s leave out the opening cysteine and the closing phenylalanine or tryptophan. The order of the fields is J gene, V gene, CDR3 protein.

j_gene: TRBJ2-1; v_gene: TRBV11-2; CDR3aa: ASSLGSGGGEQF
j_gene: TRBJ2-2; v_gene: TRBV7-9; CDR3aa: ASITGIAPGGELF
j_gene: TRBJ2-4; v_gene: TRBV12-3/TRBV12-4; CDR3aa: ASSLAVGTSGRTPAKNIQY
j_gene: TRBJ1-2; v_gene: TRBV7-8; CDR3aa: ASSLGPGQPFPRDGYT
j_gene: TRBJ2-3; v_gene: TRBV11-2; CDR3aa: ASSSRDPWTDTQY
j_gene: TRBJ1-2; v_gene: TRBV7-8; CDR3aa: ASSSTASYGYT
j_gene: TRBJ2-7; v_gene: TRBV10-2; CDR3aa: ASSEPGRRISYEQY
j_gene: TRBJ2-2; v_gene: TRBV20-1; CDR3aa: SARGLMRRGNTGELF
j_gene: TRBJ1-1; v_gene: TRBV13; CDR3aa: ASSLGQSMNTEAF
j_gene: TRBJ2-2; v_gene: TRBV4-2; CDR3aa: ASSPYRGRGTGELF
j_gene: TRBJ2-5; v_gene: TRBV3-1; CDR3aa: ASSPIEGVAETQY
j_gene: TRBJ2-7; v_gene: TRBV11-3; CDR3aa: ASSPNRGAYEQY
j_gene: TRBJ1-5; v_gene: TRBV2; CDR3aa: ASSRQQDSNQPQH
j_gene: TRBJ1-6; v_gene: TRBV20-1; CDR3aa: SASAGNSPLH
j_gene: TRBJ2-1; v_gene: TRBV16; CDR3aa: ASSQSLSASINNEQF
j_gene: TRBJ2-1; v_gene: TRBV5-6; CDR3aa: ASSFVGYSYNEQF
j_gene: TRBJ2-7; v_gene: TRBV10-3; CDR3aa: AVRTGGTYEQY
j_gene: TRBJ2-7; v_gene: TRBV10-3; CDR3aa: AISAQYYEQY
j_gene: TRBJ2-3; v_gene: TRBV20-1; CDR3aa: SARGLGKAGTTDTQY
j_gene: TRBJ2-7; v_gene: TRBV6-2/TRBV6-3; CDR3aa: ASRGQGDPYEQY
j_gene: TRBJ2-1; v_gene: TRBV14; CDR3aa: ASSLKPRGSYNEQF
j_gene: TRBJ2-7; v_gene: TRBV7-9; CDR3aa: ASSLAPLAGVAEQY
j_gene: TRBJ2-7; v_gene: TRBV6-6; CDR3aa: ASRDKNYEQY
j_gene: TRBJ2-7; v_gene: TRBV7-2; CDR3aa: ASSLGGGIEQY
j_gene: TRBJ2-3; v_gene: TRBV3-1; CDR3aa: ASRGGGLTDTQY
j_gene: TRBJ2-3; v_gene: TRBV28; CDR3aa: ASSLIDRGSITDTQY
j_gene: TRBJ2-2; v_gene: TRBV6-5; CDR3aa: ASSYSAENTGELF
j_gene: TRBJ1-3; v_gene: TRBV4-3; CDR3aa: ASSLQRRAGNTIY
j_gene: TRBJ2-3; v_gene: TRBV3-1; CDR3aa: ASSPSVGSKDTQY
j_gene: TRBJ1-5; v_gene: TRBV11-2; CDR3aa: ASSSRRGGNQPQH
j_gene: TRBJ2-1; v_gene: TRBV18; CDR3aa: ASSPRLNGPYNEQF
j_gene: TRBJ2-1; v_gene: TRBV30; CDR3aa: AWSVQSGGANNEQF
j_gene: TRBJ2-3; v_gene: TRBV7-2; CDR3aa: ASSSARAFLGTDTQY
j_gene: TRBJ2-1; v_gene: TRBV12-3/TRBV12-4; CDR3aa: ASSLAGFENEQF
j_gene: TRBJ2-7; v_gene: TRBV30; CDR3aa: AWRPPGTGISYEQY
j_gene: TRBJ1-1; v_gene: TRBV2; CDR3aa: ASTQWSEAF
j_gene: TRBJ2-1; v_gene: TRBV7-8; CDR3aa: ASSYRDREYNEQF
j_gene: TRBJ2-3; v_gene: TRBV20-1; CDR3aa: SARPALASDTQY
j_gene: TRBJ2-1; v_gene: TRBV11-2; CDR3aa: ASSLVDGLAGFSSYNEQF
j_gene: TRBJ2-1; v_gene: TRBV7-9; CDR3aa: ASSLGQSLYNEQF
j_gene: TRBJ2-7; v_gene: TRBV28; CDR3aa: ASSTGTGPYEQY
j_gene: TRBJ1-4; v_gene: TRBV3-1; CDR3aa: ASSKTGEKLF
j_gene: TRBJ2-7; v_gene: TRBV5-1; CDR3aa: ASSLAQAVREQY
j_gene: TRBJ2-1; v_gene: TRBV7-8; CDR3aa: ASSLGWTQSPYNEQF
j_gene: TRBJ2-1; v_gene: TRBV15; CDR3aa: ATSRADMNNEQF
j_gene: TRBJ1-6; v_gene: TRBV15; CDR3aa: ATSTNLGNSPLH